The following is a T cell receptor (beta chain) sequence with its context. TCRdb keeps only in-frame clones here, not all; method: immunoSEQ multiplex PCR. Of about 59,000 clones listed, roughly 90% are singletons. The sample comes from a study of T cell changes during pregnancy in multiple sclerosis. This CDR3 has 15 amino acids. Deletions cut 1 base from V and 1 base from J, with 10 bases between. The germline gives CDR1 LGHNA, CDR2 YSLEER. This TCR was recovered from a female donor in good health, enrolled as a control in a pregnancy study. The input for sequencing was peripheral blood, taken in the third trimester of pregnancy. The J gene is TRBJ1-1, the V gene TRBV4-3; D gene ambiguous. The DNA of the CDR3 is TGCGCCAGCAGCCAAGTGAGGGCGGCGAACACTGAAGCTTTCTTT. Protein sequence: CASSQVRAANTEAFF.